The 21 T cell receptor beta chains reported below all come from one sample, sequenced in a study of T cells in Graves' hyperthyroidism and ophthalmopathy. Amplified TCR beta CDR3 regions derived from RNA transcripts. The study used the HTBI primer set for a first-round RT-PCR of the TCR CDR3. MiXCR, run by TCRdb on the multiplex PCR reads, gives a single entry per CDR3 protein. The sample holds 530,000 or so distinct CDR3 sequences, approximately 25% seen once. The sample consisted of blood. The source is a woman in her twenties or thirties with Graves' ophthalmopathy.

This clonotype was seen repeatedly, ten times or more. The chain combines TRBV29-1 with TRBJ1-1; tentatively, D is TRBD1 (6 bases). The CDR3 is 12 residues long. Germline lookup yields CDR1 SQVTM and CDR2 ANQGSEA. V lost 7 bases and J 3 bases, leaving 12 bases between the germline ends. The CDR3 bases are TGCAGCGGGGGGACACCTCACACTGAAGCTTTCTTT. It translates to CSGGTPHTEAFF.

The chain combines TRBV4-2 with TRBJ2-3, with 15 bases identical to TRBD2. This CDR3 comprises 16 residues. Per the germline V gene, CDR1 is LGHNA and CDR2 is YNFKEQ. V shed 1 base, J shed 4 bases, and the junction held 0 bases outside the gene matches. The chain's CDR3 is CASSQGTSGGADTQYF. As DNA, the CDR3 is TGTGCCAGCAGCCAAGGGACTAGCGGGGGGGCAGATACGCAGTATTTT.

The J gene is TRBJ1-2, the V gene TRBV10-3, with D perhaps TRBD1 (5 bases). Trimming cost V 3 bases and J 8 bases, with 10 bases left between them. This CDR3 has 12 amino acids. The V gene's germline CDR1 is ENHRY and CDR2 SYGVKD. The CDR3 DNA follows: TGTGCCATCAGTGAAAGGGGACGAGGCTACACCTTC. Translation gives CAISERGRGYTF.

This clonotype was detected ten times or more. Written as DNA, the CDR3 is TGTGCCAGCAGTGAACCCACCCCCGCAGGGATGAACGAGCAGTACTTC. Amino acids: CASSEPTPAGMNEQYF. The chain couples TRBV25-1 to TRBJ2-7; a possible D gene is TRBD1 (5 bases). The CDR3 contains 16 residues. CDR1 is MGHDK, CDR2 SYGVNS, per germline. V lost 2 bases and J 5 bases, leaving 19 bases between the germline ends.

This clonotype showed up many times. V gene TRBV18 combines with J gene TRBJ1-1; D is unclear. CDR3 length: 12 amino acids. Germline V gives CDR1 KGHSH, CDR2 LQKENI. V lost 3 bases and J 4 bases, leaving 6 bases between the germline ends. CDR3: CASSPVSTEAFF. In nucleotides, the CDR3 is TGTGCCAGCTCACCGGTAAGCACTGAAGCTTTCTTT.

In its sample, this clonotype was seen many times. The chain combines TRBV7-2 with TRBJ2-5, with D unresolved. The V gene's germline CDR1 is SGHTA and CDR2 FQGNSA. The CDR3 length is 13 residues. V dropped 6 bases and J dropped 4 bases, with 12 bases sitting between them. Here the CDR3 DNA reads TGTGCCAGCAGTTGGGCCGCTGCAGAGACCCAGTACTTC. Amino acid sequence: CASSWAAAETQYF.

A single count supports this clonotype. This sequence joins TRBV20-1 and TRBJ2-5, with unresolved D. Germline V gives CDR1 DFQATT, CDR2 SNEGSKA (reference sequence). The CDR3 consists of 16 residues. V was cut by 1 base and J by 5 bases, with 20 bases left in between. The CDR3 reads CSARGPKRTFGETQYF. The DNA of the CDR3 is TGCAGTGCTAGAGGTCCCAAGCGTACTTTCGGGGAGACCCAGTACTTC.

This clonotype was seen more than once but under ten times. The CDR3 is CASSLLATQETQYF. The DNA for the CDR3 is TGTGCCAGCAGCCTTCTAGCGACCCAAGAGACCCAGTACTTC. The genes are TRBV3-1 and TRBJ2-5, with TRBD2 as a possible D gene (6 bases). The germline gives CDR1 LGHDT, CDR2 YNNKEL (reference sequence). There are 14 residues in the CDR3. Trimming stripped 4 bases from V and 1 base from J, with 10 bases between.

Points on this clonotype: A junction end diverges from the germline sequence, so it may reflect a read error. The V call is TRBV6-1, the J call TRBJ1-2; D might be TRBD1 (5 bases). The CDR3 extends over 15 amino acids. Germline assignment: CDR1 MNHNS and CDR2 SASEGT. In nucleotides, the CDR3 is TGTGCCATCAGTGAAGCGACCCAGGGCCTCTATGGCTACAGCTTC. Protein sequence: CAISEATQGLYGYSF.

This rearrangement joins TRBV19 to TRBJ1-5; no clear D gene. The CDR3 sequence is 14 residues long. Trimming took 6 bases from V and 5 from J, leaving 14 bases between them. CDR1 and CDR2 (germline): LNHDA, SQIVND (reference sequence). CDR3 sequence: CASSQTTSHQPQHF. The CDR3 DNA sequence: TGTGCCAGTAGCCAGACCACAAGCCATCAGCCCCAGCATTTT.

The table lists this clonotype with many counts. The CDR3 protein is CASSYAYTGELFF. As DNA, the CDR3 is TGTGCCAGCAGTTACGCTTACACCGGGGAGCTGTTTTTT. The chain joins TRBV6-5 to TRBJ2-2; D is uncertain. The CDR3 totals 13 residues. Looked up from germline, CDR1 is MNHEY and CDR2 is SVGAGI. V lost 2 bases and J lost 3, with 4 bases in between.

This clonotype was detected many times. This chain links TRBV28 with TRBJ1-1, with D possibly matching TRBD1 (5 bases). This CDR3 has 16 amino acids. CDR1 and CDR2 from the germline V gene are MDHEN and SYDVKM. Between the trimmed V and J ends, which lost 5 bases and 1 base, there was a span of 17 bases. The CDR3 reads CASSHGLGTGNTEAFF. The CDR3 bases are TGTGCCAGCAGTCACGGTTTGGGGACTGGGAACACTGAAGCTTTCTTT.

This clonotype was detected a few times. The chain recombines TRBV20-1 with TRBJ2-7; TRBD2 might be the D (5 bases). V gave up 1 base and J gave up 5 bases, with 9 bases separating them. The CDR3 is 12 amino acids. The V gene's germline CDR1 is DFQATT and CDR2 SNEGSKA (reference sequence). The CDR3 nucleotides are TGCAGTGCTAGAGGCACGGGGAACGAGCAGTACTTC. Residues: CSARGTGNEQYF.

This clonotype was picked up a small number of times. V gene TRBV25-1 combines with J gene TRBJ2-5; 14 positions agree with TRBD2. The CDR3 runs 18 residues. In germline, CDR1 is MGHDK, CDR2 SYGVNS. The junction had 10 bases not matched to a gene; V was cut back by 6 bases and J by 1 base. CDR3 nucleotides: TGTGCCAGCAGCGACCCTTCGGGACTAGCGGGGGTCCAAGAGACCCAGTACTTC. Translation gives CASSDPSGLAGVQETQYF.

The CDR3 is CASSYSGQGFEQYF. The CDR3 region has the DNA TGTGCCAGCAGTTACTCGGGACAGGGATTCGAGCAGTACTTC. V gene TRBV6-5 combines with J gene TRBJ2-7; 9 bases align to TRBD1. The trim removed 0 bases at V and 6 bases at J, leaving 3 bases unmatched. This CDR3 is 14 amino acids long. Per the germline V gene, CDR1 is MNHEY and CDR2 is SVGAGI.

This clonotype was picked up a small number of times. The gene calls are TRBV6-2 or TRBV6-3 and TRBJ1-1, with unresolved D. The CDR3 is made up of 13 amino acids. Looked up from germline, CDR1 is MNHEY and CDR2 is SVGEGT. Trimming shortened V by 7 bases and J by 2 bases, and 11 bases separated the two germline ends. CDR3 bases: TGTGCCAGCAACGCGGTGGATAACACTGAAGCTTTCTTT. Encoded protein: CASNAVDNTEAFF.

The chain carries TRBV18 and TRBJ2-5, with a tentative D call TRBD1 (5 bases). Per the germline V gene, CDR1 is KGHSH and CDR2 is LQKENI. The CDR3 has 13 amino acids. Between the trimmed V and J ends, which lost 4 bases and 10 bases, there was a span of 16 bases. CDR3 sequence (DNA): TGTGCCAGCTCACGGGGCAGTCAAGGGGTCCAGTACTTC. As protein: CASSRGSQGVQYF.

This clonotype was recorded at least ten times. This rearrangement joins TRBV12-3 or TRBV12-4 to TRBJ1-2; unclear D gene. V dropped 2 bases and J dropped 7 bases, with 11 bases sitting between them. The CDR3 is 13 amino acids. The DNA for the CDR3 is TGTGCCAGCAGTTTACAGGCCAATGGTGGCTACACCTTC. Protein product: CASSLQANGGYTF.

This clonotype was picked up a small number of times. The V call is TRBV12-3 or TRBV12-4, the J call TRBJ2-7; no clear D. V gave up 0 bases and J gave up 6 bases, with 9 bases separating them. The CDR3 is 13 residues long. The CDR3 spells CASSLALLGEQYF. DNA for the CDR3: TGTGCCAGCAGTTTAGCCCTGTTAGGCGAGCAGTACTTC.

This clonotype was counted many times. The CDR3 DNA is TGTGCCAGCAGCAATACAGGGGTCCGGGCCAACGTCCTGACTTTC. Translating it yields CASSNTGVRANVLTF. J is TRBJ2-6 and V is TRBV6-1, with 7 bases that match TRBD1. J was trimmed by 5 bases and V by 6 bases; bases with no gene match: 7. The germline V gene encodes CDR1 MNHNS and CDR2 SASEGT. The CDR3 is made up of 15 amino acids.

This clonotype was counted ten times or more. The chain uses TRBV15 and TRBJ2-7; 10 bases align to TRBD1. The CDR3 sequence is 14 residues long. Losses at the gene ends were 5 bases for V and 3 bases for J; bases not matched to a gene: 4. Germline V gene sequence: CDR1 LNHNV, CDR2 YYDKDF (reference sequence). CDR3 sequence: CATSWGQGNYEQYF. The CDR3 DNA reads as TGTGCCACCAGCTGGGGACAGGGGAACTACGAGCAGTACTTC.